The next 4 T cell receptor beta chains were all read from a single sample in a study of T cells of healthy individuals. TCRdb re-called the 5' RACE reads with MiXCR, one entry per CDR3 protein. The table records some 100,000 distinct CDR3 sequences, approximately 15% of them present only once. The receptors here all came from a human donor in good health.

The V and J genes are TRBV12-3 or TRBV12-4 and TRBJ1-3; D not resolved. This CDR3 is 10 amino acids long. Trimming took 10 bases from V and 9 from J, leaving 10 bases between them. Written as DNA, the CDR3 is TGTGCCACCGGAAGGCCCACCATATATTTT. It codes for CATGRPTIYF.

This chain joins TRBV7-8 and TRBJ1-1; D call uncertain. Germline V gene data show CDR1 as SGHVS and CDR2 as FQNEAQ. This CDR3 has 14 amino acids. The ends were cut back, 0 bases at V and 4 bases at J, with 9 bases in the middle. The DNA for the CDR3 is TGTGCCAGCAGCTTAGCAGGGAAAGGCACTGAAGCTTTCTTT. Its protein product is CASSLAGKGTEAFF.

The chain has TRBV10-3 and TRBJ1-3, with TRBD1 identical over 9 bases. The CDR3 runs 16 residues. Germline V CDR1 and CDR2: ENHRY, SYGVKD. Losses at the gene ends were 4 bases for V and 1 base for J; bases not matched to a gene: 5. The CDR3 sequence is CAISAIQGASGNTIYF. CDR3 in DNA: TGTGCCATCAGTGCTATACAGGGGGCGTCTGGAAACACCATATATTTT.

This clonotype was recorded at least ten times. The J gene is TRBJ2-1, the V gene TRBV10-3; TRBD2 matches at 8 bases. V lost 6 bases and J lost 6; bases outside the gene matches: 10. The CDR3 covers 15 residues. From germline, CDR1 is ENHRY and CDR2 SYGVKD. The CDR3 sequence is CAIRGRREGRNEQFF. In nucleotides, the CDR3 is TGTGCCATCAGGGGGCGACGGGAGGGCCGCAATGAGCAGTTCTTC.